The 6 T cell receptor beta chains in this list originate from one sample, sequenced in a study of blood T cell repertoires in COVID-19. TCRdb's copy holds only in-frame clones and misses some; the assay was immunoSEQ multiplex PCR. The sample shows about 140,000 clones, 88% of them seen only once. The specimen sequenced was peripheral blood. The origin of the receptors is a woman aged 45 to 65 with acute or convalescent COVID-19.

The chain combines TRBV9 with TRBJ1-2; possible D gene TRBD1, 6 bases. This CDR3 has 14 residues. The ends were cut back, 2 bases at V and 6 bases at J, with 14 bases in the middle. Germline V CDR1 and CDR2: SGDLS, YYNGEE. The CDR3 nucleotides are TGTGCCAGCAGCGTTACGGGACAAGCCCATGGCTACACCTTC. Translated: CASSVTGQAHGYTF.

V is TRBV29-1 and J is TRBJ1-1, with a tentative D call TRBD1 (5 bases). The germline V and J ends were trimmed by 6 bases and 4 bases, with 12 bases remaining between them. The CDR3 covers 12 residues. Germline CDR1 SQVTM, CDR2 ANQGSEA. CDR3 DNA: TGCAGCGTGATGGGGGGTTTCACTGAAGCTTTCTTT. Translated: CSVMGGFTEAFF.

J is TRBJ2-1 and V is TRBV5-8; D unresolved. This CDR3 comprises 11 residues. V dropped 3 bases and J dropped 9 bases, with 7 bases sitting between them. Looked up from germline, CDR1 is SGHTS and CDR2 is YDEGEE. In DNA form, the CDR3 reads TGTGCCAGCAGCTACAGATTTGAGCAGTTCTTC. Amino acid sequence: CASSYRFEQFF.

This chain connects TRBV6-1 to TRBJ1-5, with 7 bases lining up with TRBD1. Germline V gives CDR1 MNHNS, CDR2 SASEGT. V gave up 2 bases and J gave up 5 bases; unmatched junction bases: 6. The length of the CDR3 is 15 residues. CDR3 protein: CASSENRGVDQPQHF. CDR3 bases: TGTGCCAGCAGTGAAAACAGGGGAGTCGATCAGCCCCAGCATTTT.

This chain uses TRBV12-3 or TRBV12-4 with TRBJ2-5, with D possibly TRBD2 on 6 matching bases. The CDR3 extends over 12 amino acids. Between the trimmed V and J ends, which lost 10 bases and 3 bases, there was a span of 12 bases. CDR3 sequence reads: CAIIGEEETQYF. The CDR3 bases are TGTGCCATCATAGGGGAGGAAGAGACCCAGTACTTC.

DNA of the CDR3: TGCAGCGTTGAAGAACAGGGCCCCGGGGAGCTGTTTTTT. Encoded protein: CSVEEQGPGELFF. The rearrangement links TRBV29-1 to TRBJ2-2, with a tentative D call TRBD1 (6 bases). Germline V gives CDR1 SQVTM, CDR2 ANQGSEA. The CDR3 consists of 13 residues. Trimming shortened V by 0 bases and J by 6 bases, and 8 bases separated the two germline ends.